The rows below give T cell receptor beta chains drawn from one sample of a study of blood T cells in healthy people across ages. Using its own MiXCR run on the 5' RACE reads, TCRdb lists one record per CDR3 protein. The data contain more than 900,000 distinct CDR3 sequences, just under 30% of them singletons. The data also belong to a second study, concerning T cells of mothers and their children.

The sample comprised blood. The receptors here all came from a woman aged 40 to 49 in good health. CDR3s include the opening cysteine and the closing phenylalanine or tryptophan. The order of the fields is CDR3 length, V gene, J gene, CDR3 protein.

CDR3 length: 18
V gene: TRBV14
J gene: TRBJ1-6
CDR3 protein: CASSPPGGPSSYNSPLHF

CDR3 length: 15
V gene: TRBV7-2
J gene: TRBJ2-6
CDR3 protein: CASSPVGSGVNTEAF

CDR3 length: 14
V gene: TRBV12-3/TRBV12-4
J gene: TRBJ1-5
CDR3 protein: CASSLETQRAPQHF

CDR3 length: 15
V gene: TRBV11-2
J gene: TRBJ1-3
CDR3 protein: CASRPRSLSGNTIYF

CDR3 length: 16
V gene: TRBV12-3/TRBV12-4
J gene: TRBJ1-2
CDR3 protein: CASSPFGTGAHCGYTF

CDR3 length: 15
V gene: TRBV5-1
J gene: TRBJ2-3
CDR3 protein: CASSLDGVNTDTQYF

CDR3 length: 14
V gene: TRBV14
J gene: TRBJ2-7
CDR3 protein: CASSSLRGAYEQYF

CDR3 length: 14
V gene: TRBV28
J gene: TRBJ2-5
CDR3 protein: CASSLSPPGETQYF

CDR3 length: 14
V gene: TRBV10-2
J gene: NA
CDR3 protein: CASTGTSGSGEQYF

CDR3 length: 16
V gene: TRBV9
J gene: TRBJ2-1
CDR3 protein: CASSVEGGGAYNEQFF

CDR3 length: 16
V gene: TRBV28
J gene: TRBJ2-1
CDR3 protein: CASSLLVSSSYNEQFF

CDR3 length: 16
V gene: TRBV12-3/TRBV12-4
J gene: TRBJ1-4
CDR3 protein: CASSLGRGAQNEKLFF

CDR3 length: 12
V gene: TRBV14
J gene: TRBJ2-1
CDR3 protein: CASSQISVEQFF

CDR3 length: 15
V gene: TRBV5-1
J gene: TRBJ2-1
CDR3 protein: CASSKGLAGHNEQFF

CDR3 length: 15
V gene: TRBV5-6
J gene: TRBJ2-7
CDR3 protein: CASSLGPPSSYEQYF

CDR3 length: 13
V gene: TRBV24-1
J gene: TRBJ1-1
CDR3 protein: CATRNPLNTEAFF

CDR3 length: 14
V gene: TRBV3-1
J gene: TRBJ1-6
CDR3 protein: CASSRAVRDSPLHF

CDR3 length: 13
V gene: TRBV5-1
J gene: TRBJ2-5
CDR3 protein: CASSVDTQETQYF

CDR3 length: 10
V gene: TRBV6-2/TRBV6-3
J gene: TRBJ2-7
CDR3 protein: CASGPNEQYF

CDR3 length: 15
V gene: TRBV13
J gene: TRBJ2-1
CDR3 protein: CASSSRLAGGNEQFF

CDR3 length: 16
V gene: TRBV5-1
J gene: TRBJ2-5
CDR3 protein: CASSPLWTSGEETQYF

CDR3 length: 12
V gene: TRBV20-1
J gene: TRBJ2-3
CDR3 protein: CSAKMGLDTQYF

CDR3 length: 14
V gene: TRBV10-3
J gene: TRBJ2-3
CDR3 protein: CAISESEVTDTQYF

CDR3 length: 14
V gene: TRBV28
J gene: TRBJ1-2
CDR3 protein: CASSLSQINYGYTF

CDR3 length: 16
V gene: TRBV2
J gene: TRBJ2-7
CDR3 protein: CASSEIGGVAAYEQYF

CDR3 length: 15
V gene: TRBV3-1
J gene: TRBJ2-1
CDR3 protein: CASSQGRGLLGEQFF

CDR3 length: 13
V gene: TRBV20-1
J gene: TRBJ2-3
CDR3 protein: CSAGTELTDTRYF

CDR3 length: 14
V gene: TRBV5-4
J gene: TRBJ1-2
CDR3 protein: CASSANRARYGYTF

CDR3 length: 15
V gene: TRBV27
J gene: TRBJ1-5
CDR3 protein: CASRRGQGDNQPQHF

CDR3 length: 13
V gene: TRBV7-3
J gene: TRBJ2-7
CDR3 protein: CASSLLASDEQYF

CDR3 length: 13
V gene: TRBV28
J gene: TRBJ1-2
CDR3 protein: CASAENTNYGYTF